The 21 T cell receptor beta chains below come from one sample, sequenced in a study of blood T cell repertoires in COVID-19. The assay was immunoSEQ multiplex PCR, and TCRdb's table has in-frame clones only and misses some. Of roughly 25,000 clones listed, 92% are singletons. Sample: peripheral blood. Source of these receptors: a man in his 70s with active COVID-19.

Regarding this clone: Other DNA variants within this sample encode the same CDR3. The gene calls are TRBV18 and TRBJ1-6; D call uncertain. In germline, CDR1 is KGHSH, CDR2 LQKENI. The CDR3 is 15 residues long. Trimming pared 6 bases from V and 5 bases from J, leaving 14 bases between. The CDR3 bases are TGTGCCAGCTCCGGTGGGCCAGCCAATAATTCACCCCTCCACTTT. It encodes CASSGGPANNSPLHF.

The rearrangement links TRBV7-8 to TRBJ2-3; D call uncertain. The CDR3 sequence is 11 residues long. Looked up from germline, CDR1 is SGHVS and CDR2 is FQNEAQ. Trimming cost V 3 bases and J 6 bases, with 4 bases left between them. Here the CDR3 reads CASSFSDTQYF. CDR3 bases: TGTGCCAGCAGCTTCTCCGATACGCAGTATTTT.

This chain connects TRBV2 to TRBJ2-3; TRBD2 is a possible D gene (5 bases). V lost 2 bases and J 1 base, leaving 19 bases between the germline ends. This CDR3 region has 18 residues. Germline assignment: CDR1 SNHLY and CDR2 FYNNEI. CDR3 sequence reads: CASSELSPSSPGTDTQYF. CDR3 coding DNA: TGTGCCAGCAGTGAACTGTCCCCTTCTAGCCCAGGCACAGATACGCAGTATTTT.

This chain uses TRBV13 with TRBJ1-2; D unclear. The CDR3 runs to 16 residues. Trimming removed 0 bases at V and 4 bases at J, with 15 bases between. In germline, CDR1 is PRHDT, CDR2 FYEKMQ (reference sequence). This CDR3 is CASSLGLGVSGYGYTF. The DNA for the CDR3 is TGTGCCAGCAGCTTAGGCCTCGGGGTTTCGGGCTATGGCTACACCTTC.

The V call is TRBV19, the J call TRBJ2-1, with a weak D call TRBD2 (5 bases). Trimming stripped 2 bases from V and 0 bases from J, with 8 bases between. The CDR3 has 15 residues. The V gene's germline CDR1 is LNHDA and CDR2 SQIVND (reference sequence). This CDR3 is CASSITRGSYNEQFF. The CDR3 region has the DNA TGTGCCAGTAGTATAACCCGGGGCTCCTACAATGAGCAGTTCTTC.

This CDR3 is CASSPDSDFYGYTF. CDR3 coding DNA: TGTGCCAGCTCACCAGACAGCGACTTCTATGGCTACACCTTC. The rearrangement uses TRBV18 and TRBJ1-2, with D maybe TRBD1 (5 bases). The CDR3 has 14 residues. Between the trimmed V and J ends, which lost 2 bases and 4 bases, there was a span of 11 bases. Germline CDR1 and CDR2: KGHSH and LQKENI.

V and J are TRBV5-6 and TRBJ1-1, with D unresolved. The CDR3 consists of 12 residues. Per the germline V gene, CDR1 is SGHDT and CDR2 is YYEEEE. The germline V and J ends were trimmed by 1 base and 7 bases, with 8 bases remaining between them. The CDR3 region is CASSLFRGEAFF. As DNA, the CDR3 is TGTGCCAGCAGCTTGTTCCGAGGTGAAGCTTTCTTT.

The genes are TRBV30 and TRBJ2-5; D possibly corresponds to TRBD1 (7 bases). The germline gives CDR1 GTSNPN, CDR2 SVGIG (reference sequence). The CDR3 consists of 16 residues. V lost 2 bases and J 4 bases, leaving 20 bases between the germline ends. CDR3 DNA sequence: TGTGCCTGGAGTCCCCCCGGGACAGAGGGGGGAGAGACCCAGTACTTC. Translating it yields CAWSPPGTEGGETQYF.

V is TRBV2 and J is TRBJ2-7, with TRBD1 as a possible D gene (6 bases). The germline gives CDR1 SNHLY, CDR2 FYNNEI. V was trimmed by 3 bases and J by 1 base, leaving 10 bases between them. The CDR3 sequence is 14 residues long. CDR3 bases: TGTGCCAGCAGTGATGGGCAGGGGTCCTACGAGCAGTACTTC. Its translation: CASSDGQGSYEQYF.

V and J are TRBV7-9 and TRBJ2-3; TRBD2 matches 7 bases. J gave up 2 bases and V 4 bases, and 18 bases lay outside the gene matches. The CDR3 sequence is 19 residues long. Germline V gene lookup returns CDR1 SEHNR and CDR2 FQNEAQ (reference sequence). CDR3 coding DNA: TGTGCCAGCAGCTCCCAGGTAGCCCCCCTCGGACTAGACACAGATACGCAGTATTTT. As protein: CASSSQVAPLGLDTDTQYF.

This CDR3 is CATSDPGHGEQFF. The CDR3, as DNA: TGTGCCACCAGTGATCCCGGACACGGGGAGCAGTTCTTC. This chain joins TRBV24-1 and TRBJ2-1, with TRBD1 as a possible D gene (5 bases). Looked up from germline, CDR1 is KGHDR and CDR2 is SFDVKD. This CDR3 has 13 amino acids. The ends were cut back, 3 bases at V and 10 bases at J, with 12 bases in the middle.

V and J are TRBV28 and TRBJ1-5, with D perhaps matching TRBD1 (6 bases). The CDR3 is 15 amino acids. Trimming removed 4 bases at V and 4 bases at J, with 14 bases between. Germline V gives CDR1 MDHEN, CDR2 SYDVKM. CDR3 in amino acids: CASSSPDSRNQPQHF. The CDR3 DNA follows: TGTGCCAGCAGTTCCCCGGACAGTCGAAATCAGCCCCAGCATTTT.

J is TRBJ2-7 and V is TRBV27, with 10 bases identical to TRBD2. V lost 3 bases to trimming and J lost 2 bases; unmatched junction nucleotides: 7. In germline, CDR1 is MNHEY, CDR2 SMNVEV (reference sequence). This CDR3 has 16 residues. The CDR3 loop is CASSFLLAGEAYEQYF. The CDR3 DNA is TGTGCCAGCAGTTTCCTTCTAGCGGGAGAAGCCTACGAGCAGTACTTC.

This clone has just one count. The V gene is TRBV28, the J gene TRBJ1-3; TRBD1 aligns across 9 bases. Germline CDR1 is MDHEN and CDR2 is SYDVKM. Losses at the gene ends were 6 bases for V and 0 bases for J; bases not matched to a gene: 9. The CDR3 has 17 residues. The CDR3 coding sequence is TGTGCCAGCAGACCAACGACAGGGGGGCGCTCTGGAAACACCATATATTTT. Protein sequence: CASRPTTGGRSGNTIYF.

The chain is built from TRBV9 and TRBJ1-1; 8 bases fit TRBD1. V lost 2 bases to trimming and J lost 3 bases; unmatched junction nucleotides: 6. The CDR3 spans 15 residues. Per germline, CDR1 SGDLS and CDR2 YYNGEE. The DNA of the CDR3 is TGTGCCAGCAGCGTCGACGGACAGGGCTACACTGAAGCTTTCTTT. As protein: CASSVDGQGYTEAFF.

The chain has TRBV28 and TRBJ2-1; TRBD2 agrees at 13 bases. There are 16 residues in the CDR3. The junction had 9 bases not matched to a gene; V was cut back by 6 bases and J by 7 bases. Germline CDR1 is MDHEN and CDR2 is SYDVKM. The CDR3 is CASSKLAGGPINEQFF. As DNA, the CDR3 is TGTGCCAGCAGCAAACTAGCGGGAGGGCCAATAAATGAGCAGTTCTTC.

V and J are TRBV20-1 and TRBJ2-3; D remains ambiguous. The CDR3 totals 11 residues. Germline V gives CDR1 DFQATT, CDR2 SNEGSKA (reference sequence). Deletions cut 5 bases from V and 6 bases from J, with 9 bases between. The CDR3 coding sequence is TGCAGTGCTCCTCAGAGGGATACGCAGTATTTT. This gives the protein CSAPQRDTQYF.

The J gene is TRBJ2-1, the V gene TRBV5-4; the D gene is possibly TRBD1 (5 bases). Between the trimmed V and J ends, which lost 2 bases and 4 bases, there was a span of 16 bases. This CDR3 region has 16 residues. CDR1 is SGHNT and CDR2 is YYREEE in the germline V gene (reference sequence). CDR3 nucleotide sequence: TGTGCCAGCAGCTTTGGCACAGGTGGAAGGTACAATGAGCAGTTCTTC. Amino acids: CASSFGTGGRYNEQFF.

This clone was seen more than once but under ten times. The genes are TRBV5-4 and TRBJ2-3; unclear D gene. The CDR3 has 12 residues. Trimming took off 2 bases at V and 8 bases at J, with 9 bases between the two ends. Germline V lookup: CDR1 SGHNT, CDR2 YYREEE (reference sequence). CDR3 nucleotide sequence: TGTGCCAGCAGCTTTTCCGCAGGTACGCAGTATTTT. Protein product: CASSFSAGTQYF.

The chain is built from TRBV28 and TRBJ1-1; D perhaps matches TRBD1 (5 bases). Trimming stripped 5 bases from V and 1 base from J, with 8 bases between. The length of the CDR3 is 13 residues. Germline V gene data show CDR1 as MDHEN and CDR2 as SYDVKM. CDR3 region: CASSPGGNTEAFF. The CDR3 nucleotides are TGTGCCAGCAGTCCCGGGGGGAACACTGAAGCTTTCTTT.

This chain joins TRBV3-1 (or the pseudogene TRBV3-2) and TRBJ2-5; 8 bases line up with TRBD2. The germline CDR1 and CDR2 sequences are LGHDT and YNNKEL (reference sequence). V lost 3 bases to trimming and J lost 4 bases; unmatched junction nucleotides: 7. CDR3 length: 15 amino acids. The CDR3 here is CASSHPGGGPETQYF. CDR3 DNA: TGTGCCAGCAGCCATCCGGGCGGGGGGCCAGAGACCCAGTACTTC.